This is a list of T cell receptor beta chains from one sample in a study of immune evolution from preneoplasia to lung adenocarcinoma. Clones were read by immunoSEQ multiplex PCR, and TCRdb kept only the in-frame ones, dropping some. The profile shows 20,000 to 25,000 clones, roughly 76% of them singletons. Sequencing used FFPE invasive lung adenocarcinoma tissue. The receptors were gathered from a person aged 55 to 69 with lung adenocarcinoma. Each CDR3 is given with its conserved first and last residue. A D gene is named only where the DNA matches it firmly. Clone size is given for some rows only: seen once, a few or many times, or a class if the clone is expanded.

j_call,d_call,clone_size,v_call,cdr3_aa,cdr3_nt
TRBJ1-1,NA,NA,TRBV18,CASREGVSTEAFF,TGTGCCAGCCGAGAGGGGGTAAGCACTGAAGCTTTCTTT
TRBJ1-2,TRBD1,NA,TRBV4-1,CASSQTGTGGLYGYTF,TGCGCCAGCAGCCAAACCGGGACAGGGGGCCTCTATGGCTACACCTTC
TRBJ2-3,TRBD2,NA,TRBV12-5,CASGWRESTDTQYF,TGTGCTAGTGGTTGGCGGGAGAGCACAGATACGCAGTATTTT
TRBJ2-5,NA,NA,TRBV5-6,CASSLGLEETQYF,TGTGCCAGCAGCCTGGGACTTGAAGAGACCCAGTACTTC
TRBJ2-7,TRBD1,NA,TRBV7-9,CASSFTGGISYEQYF,TGTGCCAGCAGCTTTACAGGGGGAATATCCTACGAGCAGTACTTC
TRBJ2-1,TRBD1,NA,TRBV6-6,CASSYSTGGNEQFF,TGTGCCAGCAGTTACTCGACAGGGGGCAATGAGCAGTTCTTC
TRBJ1-3,NA,few,TRBV30,CACERAPRTAIYF,TGTGCCTGTGAGAGGGCCCCTCGCACTGCCATATATTTT
TRBJ2-2,NA,NA,TRBV19,CASSIGQPGELFF,TGTGCCAGTAGTATAGGACAGCCCGGGGAGCTGTTTTTT
TRBJ2-2,NA,NA,TRBV6-5,CASRTDRNTGELFF,TGTGCCAGCAGAACCGACAGGAACACCGGGGAGCTGTTTTTT
TRBJ1-1,NA,NA,TRBV29-1,CSGSPGQRGTEAFF,TGCAGCGGGTCCCCTGGACAACGGGGGACTGAAGCTTTCTTT
TRBJ1-1,NA,NA,TRBV2,CASIGQYNTEAFF,TGTGCCAGCATAGGACAGTATAACACTGAAGCTTTCTTT
TRBJ1-2,NA,few,TRBV19,CASSMSLLYGYTF,TGTGCCAGTAGTATGTCCCTTCTCTATGGCTACACCTTC
TRBJ2-6,NA,NA,TRBV28,CASSSSSGANVLTF,TGTGCCAGCAGCAGTTCCTCTGGGGCCAACGTCCTGACTTTC
TRBJ1-1,NA,NA,TRBV10-3,CAISVGGGGTEAFF,TGTGCCATCAGTGTGGGGGGCGGAGGCACTGAAGCTTTCTTT
TRBJ2-7,NA,few,TRBV18,CASSPLRFSYEQYF,TGTGCCAGCTCACCGCTCAGATTTTCCTACGAGCAGTACTTC
TRBJ1-1,NA,NA,TRBV18,CASSPLGIRDTEAFF,TGTGCCAGCTCACCACTGGGGATCAGGGACACTGAAGCTTTCTTT
TRBJ2-4,NA,NA,TRBV5-4,CASSFEGTLAKNIQYF,TGTGCCAGCAGCTTTGAGGGGACCTTAGCCAAAAACATTCAGTACTTC
TRBJ2-7,TRBD1,once,TRBV29-1,CSVEQQGSSYEQYF,TGCAGCGTGGAGCAACAGGGGTCATCATACGAGCAGTACTTC
TRBJ1-5,NA,NA,TRBV29-1,CSVGGTGNQPQHF,TGCAGCGTTGGGGGTACAGGCAATCAGCCCCAGCATTTT
TRBJ1-1,NA,NA,TRBV27,CASHTLQRDGEAFF,TGTGCCAGCCATACTCTCCAGAGGGACGGGGAAGCTTTCTTT
TRBJ2-7,NA,NA,TRBV4-2,CASSQEPAPFYEQYF,TGTGCCAGCAGCCAAGAGCCCGCGCCTTTCTACGAGCAGTACTTC
TRBJ2-7,NA,NA,TRBV5-4,CASSFKASYEQYF,TGTGCCAGCAGCTTTAAGGCTAGCTACGAGCAGTACTTC
TRBJ2-1,TRBD1,NA,TRBV15,CATSRELIKGQGINEQFF,TGTGCCACCAGCAGAGAGCTCATAAAAGGACAGGGAATCAATGAGCAGTTCTTC
TRBJ1-2,TRBD1,once,TRBV5-5,CASSLRPHTGDGYTF,TGTGCCAGCAGCTTACGACCGCATACAGGGGACGGCTACACCTTC
TRBJ2-5,NA,NA,TRBV4-1,CASSQEAGGAAQETQYF,TGCGCCAGCAGCCAAGAGGCAGGTGGGGCAGCTCAAGAGACCCAGTACTTC
TRBJ2-5,TRBD2,once,TRBV13,CASSPTSGRNQETQYF,TGTGCCAGCAGTCCTACTAGCGGGAGAAACCAAGAGACCCAGTACTTC
TRBJ2-1,NA,NA,TRBV4-2,CASSRETREQFF,TGTGCCAGCAGCCGAGAGACCCGTGAGCAGTTCTTC
TRBJ2-1,NA,NA,TRBV2,CASRAPQGSYNEQFF,TGTGCCAGCAGAGCCCCCCAGGGATCCTACAATGAGCAGTTCTTC
TRBJ2-7,NA,NA,TRBV21-1,CASSKLRGTPSYEQYF,TGTGCCAGCAGCAAACTTCGGGGGACTCCCTCCTACGAGCAGTACTTC
TRBJ2-3,TRBD1,NA,TRBV11-2,CASRTPGGRDTQYF,TGTGCCAGCAGAACCCCAGGGGGTAGAGATACGCAGTATTTT
TRBJ2-5,NA,NA,TRBV7-2,CASSRSTQSRETQYF,TGTGCCAGCAGCCGATCCACGCAGTCGAGGGAGACCCAGTACTTC
TRBJ2-5,NA,NA,TRBV2,CASSLLEETQYF,TGTGCCAGCAGTCTGCTCGAAGAGACCCAGTACTTC
TRBJ1-2,NA,few,TRBV10-3,CAISRDSNYGYTF,TGTGCCATCAGCCGGGATAGTAACTATGGCTACACCTTC
TRBJ1-2,TRBD1,NA,TRBV9,CASSPHPGQGSHGYTF,TGTGCCAGCAGCCCACACCCGGGACAGGGATCGCATGGCTACACCTTC
TRBJ2-3,TRBD1,NA,TRBV25-1,CASSWPGTGVSTDTQYF,TGTGCCAGCAGTTGGCCCGGGACAGGGGTCAGCACAGATACGCAGTATTTT
TRBJ2-1,NA,NA,TRBV7-9,CASSLAPGVRGPRYNEQFF,TGTGCCAGCAGCTTAGCCCCGGGGGTGAGGGGGCCGAGGTACAATGAGCAGTTCTTC
TRBJ2-5,TRBD2,large,TRBV2,CASSDPDGEGEETQYF,TGTGCCAGCAGTGACCCCGATGGGGAGGGAGAAGAGACCCAGTACTTC
TRBJ2-7,NA,NA,TRBV9,CASSVGAQGTYEQYF,TGTGCCAGCAGCGTAGGGGCGCAGGGGACCTACGAGCAGTACTTC
TRBJ1-1,NA,NA,TRBV7-9,CASSLRGQRAFF,TGTGCCAGCAGCTTGAGGGGTCAAAGAGCTTTCTTT
TRBJ1-5,NA,once,TRBV30,CAWSVEGGQPQHF,TGTGCCTGGAGTGTAGAGGGCGGTCAGCCCCAGCATTTT
TRBJ2-6,NA,NA,TRBV27,CASSLSSGANVLTF,TGTGCCAGCAGTTTGAGCTCTGGGGCCAACGTCCTGACTTTC
TRBJ1-2,TRBD1,NA,TRBV11-3,CASSSDRGLGGTF,TGTGCCAGCAGCTCGGACAGGGGCCTAGGCGGCACCTTC
TRBJ2-1,NA,once,TRBV7-9,CASSLANNYNEQFF,TGTGCCAGCAGCTTAGCCAACAACTACAATGAGCAGTTCTTC
TRBJ2-1,NA,once,TRBV5-1,CTSRFSDGNEQFF,TGCACCAGCAGGTTCTCCGACGGCAATGAGCAGTTCTTC
TRBJ2-6,NA,NA,TRBV28,CASRARSGANVLTF,TGTGCCAGCAGGGCCCGGTCTGGGGCCAACGTCCTGACTTTC
TRBJ2-7,NA,NA,TRBV9,CASSVTPGIAYEQYF,TGTGCCAGCAGCGTAACCCCAGGTATCGCCTACGAGCAGTACTTC
TRBJ1-1,TRBD1,few,TRBV5-5,CASSPGQMNTEAFF,TGTGCCAGCAGCCCGGGACAGATGAACACTGAAGCTTTCTTT
TRBJ1-2,NA,NA,TRBV28,CASTRRGRNYGYTF,TGTGCCAGCACCCGAAGAGGCAGAAACTATGGCTACACCTTC
TRBJ1-2,NA,once,TRBV29-1,CSVAGLGVWYGYTF,TGCAGCGTTGCCGGCTTGGGGGTATGGTATGGCTACACCTTC
TRBJ2-2,TRBD2,NA,TRBV6-1,CASLAGGRTGELFF,TGTGCCAGCCTAGCGGGAGGGCGGACCGGGGAGCTGTTTTTT
TRBJ1-3,TRBD1,NA,TRBV18,CASSPRPKRTGDSGNTIYF,TGTGCCAGCTCACCCCGACCTAAGCGGACAGGGGACTCTGGAAACACCATATATTTT
TRBJ2-3,NA,few,TRBV5-1,CASSHKPRGTDTQYF,TGCGCCAGCAGCCATAAACCGCGGGGCACAGATACGCAGTATTTT
TRBJ1-2,NA,NA,TRBV6-6,CASQPAPARHYGYTF,TGTGCCAGCCAGCCCGCTCCCGCAAGACACTATGGCTACACCTTC
TRBJ2-3,NA,NA,TRBV2,CASRPEPTDTQYF,TGTGCCAGCAGGCCCGAGCCGACAGATACGCAGTATTTT